The 23 T cell receptor beta chains below all came from one sample that was sequenced in a study of cytotoxic CD8 clonotypes in ibrutinib-treated CLL. Assay: immunoSEQ multiplex PCR; the TCRdb copy retains only in-frame clones and omits some. This table holds about 70,000 clones, less than 95% found once. This specimen was PBMCs, taken after 12 months of ibrutinib treatment. These receptor sequences come from a human donor with chronic lymphocytic leukemia.

The rearrangement uses TRBV4-3 and TRBJ1-3, with D unresolved. The length of the CDR3 is 17 residues. Germline V lookup: CDR1 LGHNA, CDR2 YSLEER. V lost 3 bases and J 0 bases, leaving 15 bases between the germline ends. The CDR3 DNA reads as TGCGCCAGCAGCCAGGACGCAGGTCTGTACTCTGGAAACACCATATATTTT. Translating it yields CASSQDAGLYSGNTIYF.

The chain links TRBV29-1 to TRBJ2-2, with D perhaps TRBD2 (5 bases). Trimming removed 7 bases at V and 1 base at J, with 16 bases between. This CDR3 has 15 residues. The germline V gene encodes CDR1 SQVTM and CDR2 ANQGSEA. The CDR3 is CSAQSASRNTGELFF. CDR3 DNA sequence: TGCAGCGCCCAAAGTGCTAGCAGGAACACCGGGGAGCTGTTTTTT.

Only one count was recorded for this clone. The genes are TRBV6-5 and TRBJ1-3; D gene unclear. V was pared by 6 bases and J by 3 bases, with 12 bases between. The CDR3 has 14 residues. Germline assignment: CDR1 MNHEY and CDR2 SVGAGI. CDR3 region: CASRDGVVGNTIYF. The CDR3 bases are TGTGCCAGCAGGGATGGGGTGGTTGGAAACACCATATATTTT.

The V and J genes are TRBV29-1 and TRBJ1-1, with 8 bases matching TRBD1. In germline, CDR1 is SQVTM, CDR2 ANQGSEA. The ends lost 6 bases at V and 2 bases at J; junction bases unmatched: 5. This CDR3 spans 13 amino acids. Here the CDR3 DNA reads TGCAGCGTGGACAGGGATTTTAACACTGAAGCTTTCTTT. It encodes CSVDRDFNTEAFF.

This clone has just one count. The V and J genes are TRBV28 and TRBJ2-3, with D possibly being TRBD2 (5 bases). The CDR3 is 18 residues long. The V gene's germline CDR1 is MDHEN and CDR2 SYDVKM. V lost 2 bases to trimming and J lost 3 bases, with 21 bases between them. The CDR3 DNA reads as TGTGCCAGCAGTTTAGGGCTTGGCGGCGGGCTGGATACAGATACGCAGTATTTT. It specifies CASSLGLGGGLDTDTQYF.

The chain employs TRBV19 and TRBJ2-6; no clear D gene. In germline, CDR1 is LNHDA, CDR2 SQIVND (reference sequence). CDR3 length: 14 amino acids. Trimming removed 10 bases from V and 4 bases from J, with 14 bases in between. The CDR3 region has the DNA TGTGCCACAAGTCGGGCGGAGGGGGCCAACGTCCTGACTTTC. It yields the protein CATSRAEGANVLTF.

This clone was detected only once. V usage is TRBV18 and J usage is TRBJ1-2; possibly TRBD1 for D (6 bases). Trimming took off 0 bases at V and 1 base at J, with 18 bases between the two ends. CDR1 and CDR2 from the germline V gene are KGHSH and LQKENI. This CDR3 spans 18 amino acids. The CDR3 bases are TGTGCCAGCTCACCACCTTACCGAGCTCAGGGGTTTAACTATGGCTACACCTTC. Translated, it gives CASSPPYRAQGFNYGYTF.

The V call is TRBV7-2, the J call TRBJ2-1, with 13 nucleotides matching TRBD2. Germline V CDR1 and CDR2: SGHTA, FQGNSA. The CDR3 runs 16 residues. Trimming cost V 6 bases and J 7 bases; bases outside gene matches: 9. The CDR3 loop reads CASSRQGLAGVNEQFF. The CDR3 DNA reads TGTGCCAGCAGTCGTCAAGGACTAGCGGGAGTAAATGAGCAGTTCTTC.

This rearrangement joins TRBV5-1 to TRBJ2-7; 11 nucleotides match TRBD1. The germline CDR1 and CDR2 sequences are SGHRS and YFSETQ. With V trimmed by 4 bases and J by 5 bases, 8 bases remained unmatched. The CDR3 extends over 15 amino acids. CDR3 amino acids: CASSLLGQGAHEQYF. The CDR3 nucleotides are TGCGCCAGCAGCCTTCTCGGACAGGGGGCCCACGAGCAGTACTTC.

CDR3 amino acids: CASSLSPLSGLKSSEQYF. The CDR3 DNA reads as TGTGCCAGCAGCTTATCCCCTCTTTCCGGACTAAAGAGTAGCGAGCAGTACTTC. This chain links TRBV5-6 with TRBJ2-7; TRBD2 might be the D (6 bases). Trimming took 2 bases from V and 6 from J, leaving 27 bases between them. Germline CDR1 is SGHDT and CDR2 is YYEEEE. This CDR3 has 18 residues.

The chain carries TRBV18 and TRBJ1-2; no reliable D call. CDR3 length: 14 residues. Between the trimmed V and J ends, which lost 3 bases and 4 bases, there was a span of 12 bases. The germline V gene has CDR1 KGHSH and CDR2 LQKENI. The CDR3, as DNA: TGTGCCAGCTCACCTACATCGGGTCCCTATGGCTACACCTTC. It yields the protein CASSPTSGPYGYTF.

CDR3 in amino acids: CASSPRTGGDQPQHF. The CDR3, as DNA: TGTGCCAGCAGCCCCAGGACAGGGGGGGATCAGCCCCAGCATTTT. The chain has TRBV7-2 and TRBJ1-5, with 10 bases aligning to TRBD1. The CDR3 loop spans 15 amino acids. J gave up 5 bases and V 5 bases, and 6 bases lay outside the gene matches. Per germline, CDR1 SGHTA and CDR2 FQGNSA.

The rearrangement uses TRBV19 and TRBJ1-2, with a tentative D call TRBD1 (5 bases). With 3 bases removed from V and 2 bases from J, the gap between germline ends came to 10 bases. Germline V gene lookup returns CDR1 LNHDA and CDR2 SQIVND (reference sequence). The CDR3 spans 14 residues. CDR3 sequence reads: CASSIRQINYGYTF. The CDR3, as DNA: TGTGCCAGTAGTATTCGACAGATAAACTATGGCTACACCTTC.

This chain uses TRBV6-1 with TRBJ2-5; possibly TRBD1 for D (7 bases). CDR3 size: 15 residues. Trimming took 6 bases from V and 4 from J, leaving 18 bases between them. Germline V gives CDR1 MNHNS, CDR2 SASEGT. CDR3 region: CASRPRAGGIETQYF. The CDR3 nucleotides read TGTGCCAGCAGGCCCCGGGCAGGGGGGATAGAGACCCAGTACTTC.

The gene calls are TRBV9 and TRBJ1-3; D remains ambiguous. In germline, CDR1 is SGDLS, CDR2 YYNGEE. Trimming took off 4 bases at V and 0 bases at J, with 5 bases between the two ends. The CDR3 consists of 13 residues. The CDR3 DNA reads TGTGCCAGCAGCCCCTACTCTGGAAACACCATATATTTT. It encodes CASSPYSGNTIYF.

The chain carries TRBV5-1 and TRBJ1-6; 7 nucleotides align to TRBD1. The length of the CDR3 is 15 residues. Unmatched junction bases numbered 4, after V lost 0 bases and J lost 7 bases. Germline loops: CDR1 SGHRS, CDR2 YFSETQ. The CDR3 DNA follows: TGCGCCAGCAGCTTGGGACAGGGACGGAATTCACCCCTCCACTTT. Translation: CASSLGQGRNSPLHF. Together with reference TRBV5-1 and TRBJ1-6, the CDR3 gives the full variable domain: KAGVTQTPRYLIKTRGQQVTLSCSPISGHRSVSWYQQTPGQGLQFLFEYFSETQRNKGNFPGRFSGRQFSNSRSEMNVSTLELGDSALYLCASSLGQGRNSPLHFGNGTRLTVT.

J is TRBJ2-7 and V is TRBV7-8; D is possibly TRBD2 (7 bases). Trimming took off 4 bases at V and 3 bases at J, with 19 bases between the two ends. CDR1 and CDR2 (germline): SGHVS, FQNEAQ. The CDR3 length is 16 residues. CDR3 bases: TGTGCCAGCAGCTCAGGGGCTAGCGGAAGATACTACGAGCAGTACTTC. This encodes CASSSGASGRYYEQYF.

V is TRBV11-2 and J is TRBJ2-1; the D gene is possibly TRBD2 (6 bases). Trimming shortened V by 2 bases and J by 1 base, and 15 bases separated the two germline ends. The germline V gene encodes CDR1 SGHAT and CDR2 FQNNGV. The CDR3 covers 17 residues. CDR3 protein: CASSLYSGSFSYNEQFF. Here the CDR3 DNA reads TGTGCCAGCAGCTTATATTCCGGGAGTTTTTCCTACAATGAGCAGTTCTTC.

V gene TRBV2 combines with J gene TRBJ2-5, with D possibly TRBD1 on 6 matching bases. Germline CDR1 SNHLY, CDR2 FYNNEI. The CDR3 runs to 16 residues. Trimming removed 2 bases at V and 2 bases at J, with 15 bases between. The chain's CDR3 is CASSETGNLPQETQYF. The CDR3 nucleotides read TGTGCCAGCAGTGAAACAGGGAATCTACCACAAGAGACCCAGTACTTC.

The chain recombines TRBV5-1 with TRBJ1-1, with D possibly TRBD1 on 6 matching bases. CDR1 and CDR2 (germline): SGHRS, YFSETQ. The CDR3 covers 13 residues. V lost 4 bases and J 3 bases, leaving 10 bases between the germline ends. The CDR3 here is CASSNRADTEAFF. CDR3 DNA: TGCGCCAGCAGCAACAGGGCGGACACTGAAGCTTTCTTT.

V gene TRBV19 combines with J gene TRBJ2-3; 7 bases map to TRBD2. CDR1 and CDR2 from the germline V gene are LNHDA and SQIVND (reference sequence). This CDR3 region has 15 residues. V shed 5 bases and J 1 base; nucleotides not matched to a gene: 6. CDR3 nucleotides: TGTGCCAGTAGTCGGACTAGACCGGGCACAGATACGCAGTATTTT. Protein sequence: CASSRTRPGTDTQYF.

The rearrangement joins TRBV5-4 to TRBJ2-2, with D perhaps TRBD1 (6 bases). CDR3 length equals 16 residues. The ends were cut back, 4 bases at V and 2 bases at J, with 15 bases in the middle. The germline V gene encodes CDR1 SGHNT and CDR2 YYREEE (reference sequence). CDR3 loop: CASSGGAGANTGELFF. In DNA, the CDR3 is TGTGCCAGCAGCGGGGGAGCAGGGGCCAACACCGGGGAGCTGTTTTTT.

This sequence joins TRBV6-1 and TRBJ2-1; 10 nucleotides agree with TRBD2. V was clipped by 4 bases and J by 7 bases; unmatched bases: 10. CDR3 length: 16 residues. The germline CDR1 and CDR2 sequences are MNHNS and SASEGT. The CDR3 DNA sequence: TGTGCCAGCAGTGGGCCGCCTAGCGGGAGACCGAATGAGCAGTTCTTC. Protein sequence: CASSGPPSGRPNEQFF.